This T cell receptor beta chain was documented in a study of T-cell reconstitution after alpha-beta-depleted transplantation in children. Unique molecular identifiers were built into the TCRbeta library. MiXCR, run by TCRdb on the PCR reads, gives a single entry per CDR3 protein. Of over 150,000 distinct CDR3 sequences in the sample, more than 6.5% were seen once. Germline V lookup: CDR1 SGHRS, CDR2 YFSETQ. Trimming stripped 0 bases from V and 4 bases from J, with 13 bases between. The CDR3 extends over 15 amino acids. This clonotype was observed many times. This material consisted of PBMCs from the stem cell graft donor, taken from the stem cell graft. The receptor was isolated from a human donor who donated a stem cell graft to a child with Wiskott-Aldrich syndrome. The chain has TRBV5-1 and TRBJ1-1; D might be TRBD1 (5 bases). The CDR3 sequence is CASSLEFSGTTEAFF. Written as DNA, the CDR3 is TGCGCCAGCAGCTTGGAGTTTTCAGGGACCACTGAAGCTTTCTTT. Complete variable domain (other parts from reference TRBV5-1 and TRBJ1-1): KAGVTQTPRYLIKTRGQQVTLSCSPISGHRSVSWYQQTPGQGLQFLFEYFSETQRNKGNFPGRFSGRQFSNSRSEMNVSTLELGDSALYLCASSLEFSGTTEAFFGQGTRLTVV.